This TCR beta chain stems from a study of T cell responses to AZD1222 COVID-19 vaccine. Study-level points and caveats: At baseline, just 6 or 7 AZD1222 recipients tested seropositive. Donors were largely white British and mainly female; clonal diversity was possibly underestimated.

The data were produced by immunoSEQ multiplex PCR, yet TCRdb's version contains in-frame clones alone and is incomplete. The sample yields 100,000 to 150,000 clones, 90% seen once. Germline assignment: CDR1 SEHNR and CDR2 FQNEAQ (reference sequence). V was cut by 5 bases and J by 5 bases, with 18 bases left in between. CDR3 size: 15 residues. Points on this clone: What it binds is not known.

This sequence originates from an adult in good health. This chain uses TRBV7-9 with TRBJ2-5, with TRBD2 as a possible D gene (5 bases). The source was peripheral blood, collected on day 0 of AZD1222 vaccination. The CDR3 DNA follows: TGTGCCAGCAGCCAGCTGGACTCGCCGCGGGAGACCCAGTACTTC. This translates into CASSQLDSPRETQYF.